This T cell receptor (beta chain) was identified in a study of radiotherapy plus CTLA-4 blockade in lung cancer. Study results and limitations: Per reports, early blood T cell clone dynamics, plus interferon-beta, forecast response most strongly.

The study treated chemo-refractory metastatic non-small-cell lung cancer patients with focal radiation plus ipilimumab CTLA-4 blockade. As regards this clone: The antigen is not known.

The length of the CDR3 is 16 residues. Germline V CDR1 and CDR2: MNHNS, SASEGT. The V and J ends lost 0 bases and 6 bases, in that order; junction bases with no gene match: 6. The method was immunoSEQ multiplex PCR; TCRdb's version includes in-frame clones alone and lacks a portion of them. The repertoire holds 120,000 or so clones, with 75% to 90% as singletons. The sequence was collected from a human donor with non-small cell lung cancer that progressed on radiotherapy plus ipilimumab. The input for sequencing was peripheral blood, taken from a patient treated with radiotherapy plus ipilimumab. The chain has TRBV6-1 and TRBJ1-2; the match to TRBD1 covers 11 bases. Here the CDR3 reads CASSEADRGRINGYTF. CDR3 bases: TGTGCCAGCAGTGAAGCGGACAGGGGGCGAATTAATGGCTACACCTTC.